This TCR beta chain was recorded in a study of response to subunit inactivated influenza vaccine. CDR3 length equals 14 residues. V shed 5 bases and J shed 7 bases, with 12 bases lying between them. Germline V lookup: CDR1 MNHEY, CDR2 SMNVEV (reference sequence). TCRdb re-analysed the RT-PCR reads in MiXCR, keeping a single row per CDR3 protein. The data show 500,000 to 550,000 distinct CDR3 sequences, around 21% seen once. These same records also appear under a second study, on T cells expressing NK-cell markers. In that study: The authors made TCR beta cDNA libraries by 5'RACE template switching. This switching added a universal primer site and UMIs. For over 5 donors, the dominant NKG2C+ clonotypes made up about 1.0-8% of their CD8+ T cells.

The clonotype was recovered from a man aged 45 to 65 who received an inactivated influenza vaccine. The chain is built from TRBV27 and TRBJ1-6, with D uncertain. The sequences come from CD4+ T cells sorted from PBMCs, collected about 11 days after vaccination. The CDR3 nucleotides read TGTGCCAGCAGTCCCGGACGGGAGAATTCACCCCTCCACTTT. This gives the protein CASSPGRENSPLHF.